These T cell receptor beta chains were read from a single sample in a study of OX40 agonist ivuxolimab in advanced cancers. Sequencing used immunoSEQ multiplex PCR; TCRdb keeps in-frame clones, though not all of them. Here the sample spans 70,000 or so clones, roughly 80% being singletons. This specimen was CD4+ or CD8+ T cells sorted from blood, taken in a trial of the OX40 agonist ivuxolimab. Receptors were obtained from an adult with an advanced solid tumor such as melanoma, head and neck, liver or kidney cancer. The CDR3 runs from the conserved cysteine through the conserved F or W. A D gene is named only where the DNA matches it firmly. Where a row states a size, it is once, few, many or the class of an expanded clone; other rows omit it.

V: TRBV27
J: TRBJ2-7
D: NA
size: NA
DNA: TGTGCCAGCTGGGGCGGATTCTCCTACGAGCAGTACTTC
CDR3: CASWGGFSYEQYF

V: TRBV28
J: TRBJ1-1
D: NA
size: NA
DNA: TGTGCCAGCAGTTCGAACACTGAAGCTTTCTTT
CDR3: CASSSNTEAFF

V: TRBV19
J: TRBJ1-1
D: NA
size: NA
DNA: TGTGCCACTAAACCGCCGGGGAGCACTGAAGCTTTCTTT
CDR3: CATKPPGSTEAFF

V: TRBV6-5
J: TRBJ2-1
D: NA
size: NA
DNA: TGTGCCAGCACCCGGGTTGCGGGGTCCAATGAGCAGTTCTTC
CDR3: CASTRVAGSNEQFF

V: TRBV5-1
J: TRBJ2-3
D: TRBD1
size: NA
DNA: TGCGCCAGCAGCACCGGACAGGGGTTGGATACGCAGTATTTT
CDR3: CASSTGQGLDTQYF

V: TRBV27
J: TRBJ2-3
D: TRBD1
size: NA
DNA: TGTGCCAGGAATCCCGGGACAGGGGCCGGAGGGCAGGGCACAGATACGCAGTATTTT
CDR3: CARNPGTGAGGQGTDTQYF

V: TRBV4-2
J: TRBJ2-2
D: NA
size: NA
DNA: TGTGCCAGCAGCCGATCCTTCGGGGGTAGCGCGAACACCGGGGAGCTGTTTTTT
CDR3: CASSRSFGGSANTGELFF

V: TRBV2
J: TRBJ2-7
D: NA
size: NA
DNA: TGTGCCGCAACACCGGGACTGACGGCACCCGAGCAGTACTTC
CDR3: CAATPGLTAPEQYF

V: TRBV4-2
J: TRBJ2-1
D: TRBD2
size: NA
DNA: TGTGCCAGCAGCCAAGCAACTAGCGGGAGGAATGAGCAGTTCTTC
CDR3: CASSQATSGRNEQFF

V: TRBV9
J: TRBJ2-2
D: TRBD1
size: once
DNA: TGTGCCAGCAGCTCCCGGACAGGGGCGAACACCGGGGAGCTGTTTTTT
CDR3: CASSSRTGANTGELFF

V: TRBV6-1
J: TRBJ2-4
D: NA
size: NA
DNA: TGTGCCAGCAGTGGACAGGGCGGGATAGCCAAAAACATTCAGTACTTC
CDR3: CASSGQGGIAKNIQYF

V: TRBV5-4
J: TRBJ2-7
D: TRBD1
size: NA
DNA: TGTGCCAGCAGCTCAAGGACAGGGCGCGAGCAGTACTTC
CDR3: CASSSRTGREQYF

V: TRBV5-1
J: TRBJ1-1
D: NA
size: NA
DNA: TGCGCCAGCAGCTTTGGACGGCCGAACACTGAAGCTTTCTTT
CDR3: CASSFGRPNTEAFF

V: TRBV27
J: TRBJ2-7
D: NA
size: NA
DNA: TGTGCCAGCAGTTTCTCCAGGGAGTACGAGCAGTACTTC
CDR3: CASSFSREYEQYF

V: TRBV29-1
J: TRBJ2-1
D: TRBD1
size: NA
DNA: TGCAGCGTTGAAGATCACGGGACAGCCTACAATGAGCAGTTCTTC
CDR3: CSVEDHGTAYNEQFF

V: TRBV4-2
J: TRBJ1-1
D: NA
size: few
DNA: TGTGCCAGCAGCCAAGATCGAGCTTCGGGGACTGAAGCTTTCTTT
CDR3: CASSQDRASGTEAFF

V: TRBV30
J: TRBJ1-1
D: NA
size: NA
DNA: TGTGCCTGGAAGGCAGTCCTCCCGAACACTGAAGCTTTCTTT
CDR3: CAWKAVLPNTEAFF

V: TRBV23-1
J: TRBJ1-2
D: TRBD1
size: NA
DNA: TGCGCCAGCAGTCACCCCGGGACAGGCTATGGCTACACCTTC
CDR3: CASSHPGTGYGYTF

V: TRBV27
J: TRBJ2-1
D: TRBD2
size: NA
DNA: TGTGCCAGCAGTGATTTCTTGGGACTAGCGAAAAATGAGCAGTTCTTC
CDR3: CASSDFLGLAKNEQFF

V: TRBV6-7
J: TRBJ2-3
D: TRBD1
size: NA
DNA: TGTGCCAGCAGTTACATCGGACAGGGGGCCATCACAGATACGCAGTATTTT
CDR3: CASSYIGQGAITDTQYF

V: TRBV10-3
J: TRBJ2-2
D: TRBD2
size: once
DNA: TGTGCCATCAGTGAGTCAAGGGCGGGAGGGCCGAACACCGGGGAGCTGTTTTTT
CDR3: CAISESRAGGPNTGELFF

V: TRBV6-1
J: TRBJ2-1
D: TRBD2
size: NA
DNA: TGTGCCATTTCGGGGGGTACAGACTTCTACAATGAGCAGTTCTTC
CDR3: CAISGGTDFYNEQFF

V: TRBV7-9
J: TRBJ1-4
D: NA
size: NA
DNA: TGTGCCAGCAGCCCCCGGACCCAATTCATCCCTGCAACTAATGAAAAACTGTTTTTT
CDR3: CASSPRTQFIPATNEKLFF

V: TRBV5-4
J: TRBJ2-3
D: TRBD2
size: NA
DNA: TGTGCCAGCAGCCGGAGCGGGAGTGCCGGAGATACGCAGTATTTT
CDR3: CASSRSGSAGDTQYF

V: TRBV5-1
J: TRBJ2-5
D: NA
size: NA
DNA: TGCGCCAGCAGACCGGGTGGCCCTAGGGGTTTGACCCAGTACTTC
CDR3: CASRPGGPRGLTQYF

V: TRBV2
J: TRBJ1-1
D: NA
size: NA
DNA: TGTGCCAGCAGGAGGGAGGGTTTGGCTGAAGCTTTCTTT
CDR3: CASRREGLAEAFF

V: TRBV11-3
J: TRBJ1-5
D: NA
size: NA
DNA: TGTGCCAGCAGCTTAGGCGGAGCAGGGTTCCAGCCCCAGCATTTT
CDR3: CASSLGGAGFQPQHF

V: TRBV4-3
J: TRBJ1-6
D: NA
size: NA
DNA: TGCGCCAGCAGCCAATTTGTGCGGAATTCACCCCTCCACTTT
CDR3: CASSQFVRNSPLHF